This TCR beta chain comes out of a study of shared clonotypes between healthy human individuals. On this clone itself: The antigen is unknown.

Study observations and caveats: What naive subsets generally showed was a larger estimated richness than memory subsets showed. Rarefaction showed sorted-subset sequencing was incomplete despite large depth. Clonotypes that were shared across a few donors made up around 5% of naive CD4 clonotypes.

Every one of the donors was a Caucasian adult that lived in Nashville, Tennessee. Clones were sequenced by immunoSEQ multiplex PCR, and TCRdb holds only the in-frame ones, with some missing. The sample has 2 million to 2.5 million clones, approximately 93% seen once; the top ten hold about 0.39%. The trim removed 4 bases at V and 7 bases at J, leaving 7 bases unmatched. Looked up from germline, CDR1 is SGHKS and CDR2 is YYEKEE (reference sequence). The CDR3 is 15 amino acids. Sequencing was carried out using naive CD4+ T cells from PBMCs. Subset denoted: CD45RA+ positively selected. The chain joins TRBV5-5 to TRBJ1-5; 11 bases line up with TRBD1. This receptor was identified in a man in his late teens or twenties in good health. Some clones in this sample may be carry-over from other donors' samples. This CDR3 reads CASSRMGQGGQPQHF. The CDR3 DNA reads as TGTGCCAGCAGCCGAATGGGACAGGGGGGACAGCCCCAGCATTTT.